This paragraph reports one T cell receptor (beta chain). Its target is not known. This sample is drawn from a study of EBV T-cell therapy then PD-1 blockade in nasopharyngeal carcinoma. The CDR3 has 12 residues. Germline V lookup: CDR1 MNHNS, CDR2 SASEGT. With V trimmed by 1 base and J by 7 bases, 0 bases remained unmatched. This table comes from immunoSEQ multiplex PCR, and its TCRdb copy is limited to in-frame clones, with some not included. The data hold around 20,000 clones, with approximately 79% observed a single time. Time point denoted: 266 days after commencement of treatment, after nivolumab therapy. Treatment indicated: AdE1-LMPpoly-expanded autologous EBV-specific T-cell therapy followed by anti-PD-1 nivolumab.

Sequencing used CD8+ T cells from blood, obtained at approximately day 260 from a patient whose treatment included autologous EBV-specific T cells and nivolumab. The sequence was obtained from a man aged 40-50 years with nasopharyngeal carcinoma. This rearrangement joins TRBV6-1 to TRBJ1-2, with 7 nucleotides matching TRBD1. CDR3: CASSEGTGGYTF. In DNA, the CDR3 is TGTGCCAGCAGTGAAGGGACAGGTGGCTACACCTTC.